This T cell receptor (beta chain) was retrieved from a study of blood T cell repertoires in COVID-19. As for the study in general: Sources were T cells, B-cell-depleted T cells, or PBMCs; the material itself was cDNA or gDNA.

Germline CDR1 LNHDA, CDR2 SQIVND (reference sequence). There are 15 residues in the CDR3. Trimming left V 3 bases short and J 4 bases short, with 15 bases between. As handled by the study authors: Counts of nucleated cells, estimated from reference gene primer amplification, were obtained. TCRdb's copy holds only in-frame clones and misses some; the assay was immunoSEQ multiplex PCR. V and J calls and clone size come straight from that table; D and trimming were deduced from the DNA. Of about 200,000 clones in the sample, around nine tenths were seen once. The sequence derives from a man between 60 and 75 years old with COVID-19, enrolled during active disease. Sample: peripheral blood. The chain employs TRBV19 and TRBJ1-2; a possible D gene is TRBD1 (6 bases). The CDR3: CASSMENRETYGYTF. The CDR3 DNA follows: TGTGCCAGTAGTATGGAAAACAGGGAAACCTATGGCTACACCTTC.